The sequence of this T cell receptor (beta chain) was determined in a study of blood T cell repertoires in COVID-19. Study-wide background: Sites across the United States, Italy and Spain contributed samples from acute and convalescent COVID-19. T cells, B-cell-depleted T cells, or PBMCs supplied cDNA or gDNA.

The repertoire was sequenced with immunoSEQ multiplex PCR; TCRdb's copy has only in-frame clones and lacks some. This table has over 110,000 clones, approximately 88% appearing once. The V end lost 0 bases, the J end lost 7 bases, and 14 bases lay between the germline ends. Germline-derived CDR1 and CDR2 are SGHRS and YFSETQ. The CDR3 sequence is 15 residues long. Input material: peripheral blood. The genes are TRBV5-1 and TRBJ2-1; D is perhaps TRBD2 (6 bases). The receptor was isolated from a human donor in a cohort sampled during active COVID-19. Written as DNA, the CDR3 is TGCGCCAGCAGCTTGGGCGGGGCCCTAAGAAATGAGCAGTTCTTC. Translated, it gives CASSLGGALRNEQFF.